Following are 26 T cell receptor beta chains from one sample sequenced in a study of CD8+ T cells in alopecia areata. It was cDNA, reverse transcribed from extracted RNA, that served as the sequencing template. Measured with immunoSEQ multiplex PCR; TCRdb has only the in-frame clones, and not every one. The sample yields 170,000 or so clones, 59% seen once. Sequencing used CD4+ T cells sorted from blood, obtained at week 0. These receptors came from a human donor with alopecia areata.

This sequence joins TRBV29-1 and TRBJ2-7; 8 bases fit TRBD1. Looked up from germline, CDR1 is SQVTM and CDR2 is ANQGSEA. The CDR3 loop spans 13 amino acids. The trim removed 4 bases at V and 0 bases at J, leaving 2 bases unmatched. The CDR3 DNA reads as TGCAGCGTTGGGACAGGGCCCTCCTACGAGCAGTACTTC. Translating gives CSVGTGPSYEQYF.

The chain uses TRBV6-6 and TRBJ2-1; D not resolved. There are 11 residues in the CDR3. Deletions cut 5 bases from V and 6 bases from J, with 5 bases between. From germline, CDR1 is MNHNY and CDR2 SVGAGI (reference sequence). The CDR3 region is CASSHPNEQFF. The DNA of the CDR3 is TGTGCCAGCAGTCACCCCAATGAGCAGTTCTTC.

J is TRBJ2-7 and V is TRBV27, with TRBD1 identical over 8 bases. Germline loops: CDR1 MNHEY, CDR2 SMNVEV (reference sequence). V shed 5 bases, J shed 2 bases, and the junction held 8 bases outside the gene matches. The CDR3 spans 15 residues. The CDR3 spells CASSRSPGQAYEQYF. CDR3 coding DNA: TGTGCCAGCAGTCGATCGCCGGGACAGGCCTACGAGCAGTACTTC.

The genes are TRBV4-1 and TRBJ1-2; D remains unclear. Germline values: CDR1 MGHRA, CDR2 YSYEKL. The CDR3 loop spans 13 amino acids. V was cut by 1 base and J by 5 bases, with 8 bases left in between. CDR3 protein: CASSQVTGYGYTF. CDR3 nucleotides: TGCGCCAGCAGCCAAGTGACGGGATATGGCTACACCTTC.

J is TRBJ2-7 and V is TRBV6-6; 7 nucleotides agree with TRBD1. Germline V gene sequence: CDR1 MNHNY, CDR2 SVGAGI (reference sequence). Trimming cost V 4 bases and J 3 bases; bases outside gene matches: 6. The CDR3 extends over 14 amino acids. The CDR3 sequence: CASSSQGKLYEQYF. The DNA for the CDR3 is TGTGCCAGCAGTTCACAGGGGAAACTCTACGAGCAGTACTTC.

The chain couples TRBV10-3 to TRBJ2-1; 8 nucleotides agree with TRBD1. From germline, CDR1 is ENHRY and CDR2 SYGVKD. This CDR3 is 13 amino acids long. Germline trimming cut 5 bases from V and 10 bases from J; bases unmatched to any gene: 7. The CDR3 reads CAISRDRFTEQFF. The CDR3 DNA is TGTGCCATCAGTCGGGACAGGTTCACGGAGCAGTTCTTC.

As to this clone: The sample contains more than one DNA sequence encoding this CDR3. This chain connects TRBV29-1 to TRBJ2-7; D is unresolved. Trimming removed 3 bases from V and 0 bases from J, with 3 bases in between. The CDR3 extends over 11 amino acids. The germline V gene has CDR1 SQVTM and CDR2 ANQGSEA. In nucleotides, the CDR3 is TGCAGCGTTGACACCTCCTACGAGCAGTACTTC. Protein product: CSVDTSYEQYF.

This clone was seen once. The V and J genes are TRBV6-5 and TRBJ1-6, with D perhaps TRBD1 (5 bases). CDR3 length: 12 amino acids. Germline V gene data show CDR1 as MNHEY and CDR2 as SVGAGI. Between the trimmed V and J ends, which lost 7 bases and 15 bases, there was a span of 16 bases. CDR3 loop: CASTPSGTNLHF. Here the CDR3 DNA reads TGTGCCAGCACCCCCAGCGGGACCAACCTCCACTTT.

The table lists this clone with a few counts. J is TRBJ2-5 and V is TRBV12-5; perhaps D is TRBD1 or TRBD2 (5 bases each). CDR1 is LGHNT and CDR2 is FRNRAP in the germline V gene. CDR3 size: 15 residues. Trimming shortened V by 1 base and J by 1 base, and 10 bases separated the two germline ends. CDR3 sequence (DNA): TGTGCTAGTGGTTTGGCATACGGGACCCAAGAGACCCAGTACTTC. It translates to CASGLAYGTQETQYF. Looking up the rest from reference TRBV12-5 and TRBJ2-5 gives the full variable domain: DARVTQTPRHKVTEMGQEVTMRCQPILGHNTVFWYRQTMMQGLELLAYFRNRAPLDDSGMPKDRFSAEMPDATLATLKIQPSEPRDSAVYFCASGLAYGTQETQYFGPGTRLLVL.

The chain links TRBV9 to TRBJ2-5, with 10 bases matching TRBD1. V shed 3 bases, J shed 2 bases, and the junction held 7 bases outside the gene matches. The CDR3 is made up of 16 amino acids. The germline CDR1 and CDR2 sequences are SGDLS and YYNGEE. The CDR3 DNA sequence: TGTGCCAGCAGCGCACGGGACAGGGGTGGACAAGAGACCCAGTACTTC. It yields the protein CASSARDRGGQETQYF.

The gene calls are TRBV28 and TRBJ2-3; D possibly corresponds to TRBD1 (5 bases). Deletions cut 1 base from V and 4 bases from J, with 12 bases between. CDR3 length: 15 amino acids. The V gene's germline CDR1 is MDHEN and CDR2 SYDVKM. The CDR3 spells CASSLSGQGADTQYF. DNA for the CDR3: TGTGCCAGCAGTTTATCGGGCCAGGGTGCAGATACGCAGTATTTT.

V is TRBV30 and J is TRBJ1-5; D is possibly TRBD1 (5 bases). This CDR3 is 13 amino acids long. CDR1 and CDR2 (germline): GTSNPN, SVGIG (reference sequence). Trimming shortened V by 1 base and J by 5 bases, and 9 bases separated the two germline ends. CDR3 residues: CAWSEIGDQPQHF. The CDR3 DNA reads as TGTGCCTGGAGTGAAATAGGGGATCAGCCCCAGCATTTT.

This clone was observed once. V usage is TRBV18 and J usage is TRBJ2-7, with unresolved D. V was pared by 6 bases and J by 6 bases, with 9 bases between. The CDR3 runs 11 residues. Germline V gene data show CDR1 as KGHSH and CDR2 as LQKENI. The CDR3 sequence is CASSASGEQYF. CDR3 coding DNA: TGTGCCAGCTCTGCGTCTGGCGAGCAGTACTTC.

This clone was observed once. Relative to the germline gene, one junction end is altered; a read error may explain this. V is TRBV5-6 and J is TRBJ1-2; maybe TRBD1 (6 bases). Germline CDR1 reads SGHDT; CDR2 reads YYEEEE. The CDR3 is 13 amino acids. In nucleotides, the CDR3 is TGTGCCAGAAGCTTTTCCGGGGGCGATGGCTACACCTTC. Its translation is CARSFSGGDGYTF.

Concerning this clone: Other DNA sequences in this sample translate to the same CDR3. The rearrangement uses TRBV7-9 and TRBJ1-6; no definite D call. Between the trimmed V and J ends, which lost 4 bases and 8 bases, there was a span of 6 bases. Germline-derived CDR1 and CDR2 are SEHNR and FQNEAQ (reference sequence). The CDR3 runs to 12 residues. CDR3 sequence (DNA): TGTGCCAGCAGCTACCCGGATTCACCCCTCCACTTT. Its translation: CASSYPDSPLHF.

The chain carries TRBV6-5 and TRBJ2-3; 8 bases align to TRBD2. Germline V gene data show CDR1 as MNHEY and CDR2 as SVGAGI. V shed 5 bases, J shed 2 bases, and the junction held 6 bases outside the gene matches. The CDR3 has 15 amino acids. CDR3 coding DNA: TGTGCCAGCAGTCAGGGACTAGGTCCCACAGATACGCAGTATTTT. Translated: CASSQGLGPTDTQYF.

A few counts support this clone. The J gene is TRBJ1-6, the V gene TRBV2; D is unresolved. CDR1 and CDR2 from the germline V gene are SNHLY and FYNNEI. The CDR3 totals 13 residues. The germline V and J ends were trimmed by 7 bases and 6 bases, with 10 bases remaining between them. CDR3 protein: CASNGLANSPLHF. DNA of the CDR3: TGTGCCAGCAATGGGCTTGCTAATTCACCCCTCCACTTT. Together with reference TRBV2 and TRBJ1-6, the CDR3 gives the full variable domain: EPEVTQTPSHQVTQMGQEVILRCVPISNHLYFYWYRQILGQKVEFLVSFYNNEISEKSEIFDDQFSVERPDGSNFTLKIRSTKLEDSAMYFCASNGLANSPLHFGNGTRLTVT.

The chain links TRBV6-5 to TRBJ1-2; maybe TRBD1 (5 bases). Trimming removed 6 bases at V and 4 bases at J, with 12 bases between. The length of the CDR3 is 13 residues. From germline, CDR1 is MNHEY and CDR2 SVGAGI. CDR3 nucleotide sequence: TGTGCCAGCAGCGCCCGGGACGGCTATGGCTACACCTTC. Protein product: CASSARDGYGYTF.

This chain links TRBV14 with TRBJ1-5, with unresolved D. Germline CDR1 SGHDN, CDR2 FVKESK. The CDR3 spans 13 residues. The V end lost 1 base, the J end lost 7 bases, and 8 bases lay between the germline ends. The CDR3: CASSQGSLQPQHF. The CDR3 DNA sequence: TGTGCCAGCAGCCAAGGGTCGTTACAGCCCCAGCATTTT.

The chain is built from TRBV2 and TRBJ2-5; D is tentatively TRBD1 or TRBD2 (6 bases each). The V and J ends lost 7 bases and 4 bases respectively, with 7 bases between them. Germline V gives CDR1 SNHLY, CDR2 FYNNEI. The CDR3 sequence is 11 residues long. In DNA form, the CDR3 reads TGTGCCAGCACGGGGGCAGAGACCCAGTACTTC. The encoded protein is CASTGAETQYF.

J is TRBJ2-3 and V is TRBV30; 16 bases match TRBD2. The germline V gene encodes CDR1 GTSNPN and CDR2 SVGIG (reference sequence). This CDR3 spans 18 amino acids. V lost 8 bases to trimming and J lost 1 base; unmatched junction nucleotides: 12. In DNA, the CDR3 is TGTGCCCTGGGTTGGGGACTAGCGGGGGGGCCCCGCACAGATACGCAGTATTTT. Its translation is CALGWGLAGGPRTDTQYF.

This sequence joins TRBV6-5 and TRBJ1-2, with TRBD1 identical over 7 bases. This CDR3 region has 14 residues. Germline CDR1 reads MNHEY; CDR2 reads SVGAGI. After removal of 7 bases from V and 6 bases from J, the junction contained 11 bases not matched to a gene. This chain's CDR3 is CASTQGGRYDGYTF. CDR3 nucleotide sequence: TGTGCCAGCACTCAGGGGGGACGGTATGATGGCTACACCTTC.

The chain is built from TRBV30 and TRBJ1-1; D unclear. V shed 1 base and J shed 2 bases, with 8 bases lying between them. This CDR3 is built from 13 residues. Looked up from germline, CDR1 is GTSNPN and CDR2 is SVGIG (reference sequence). The CDR3 nucleotides are TGTGCCTGGAGTGCAGATTCAAACACTGAAGCTTTCTTT. Protein: CAWSADSNTEAFF. Full variable domain (remainder filled in from reference TRBV30 and TRBJ1-1): SQTIHQWPATLVQPVGSPLSLECTVEGTSNPNLYWYRQAAGRGLQLLFYSVGIGQISSEVPQNLSASRPQDRQFILSSKKLLLSDSGFYLCAWSADSNTEAFFGQGTRLTVV.

At least ten counts were recorded for this clone. The chain recombines TRBV5-1 with TRBJ2-2; D not resolved. This CDR3 comprises 15 residues. Germline CDR1 and CDR2: SGHRS and YFSETQ. V was shortened by 0 bases and J by 1 base, with 7 bases between the two germline ends. The CDR3 region has the DNA TGCGCCAGCAGCTTGGTGGCAGGGAACACCGGGGAGCTGTTTTTT. It codes for CASSLVAGNTGELFF.

The chain carries TRBV7-8 and TRBJ2-5; D not resolved. The V gene lost 5 bases and the J gene lost 4 bases, with 11 bases spanning the gap. The CDR3 spans 13 residues. CDR1 SGHVS and CDR2 FQNEAQ come from the germline V gene. The CDR3, as DNA: TGTGCCAGCAGCCGCTACCGAGGAGAGACCCAGTACTTC. Encoded protein: CASSRYRGETQYF.

The V call is TRBV29-1, the J call TRBJ1-2; 9 positions agree with TRBD1. This CDR3 spans 14 amino acids. Germline CDR1 and CDR2: SQVTM and ANQGSEA. Trimming took 5 bases from V and 7 from J; bases not matched to a gene: 11. The CDR3 sequence is CSVTSRDRDGGYTF. The CDR3 coding sequence is TGCAGCGTTACCTCCCGGGACAGGGACGGTGGCTACACCTTC.